Included here is one TCR beta chain sequence, with context. No antigen is known for it. These data are taken from a study of radiotherapy plus CTLA-4 blockade in lung cancer. Study details: Patients showed objective responses in about 20% of cases, and disease control was achieved by 25% to 35%. The study's findings and limits: In blood, after radiotherapy plus ipilimumab, tumor-derived TCR clones expanded. Interferon-beta, together with early blood T cell clone dynamics, reportedly best predicted response.

Some clones are missing from TCRdb's copy, which holds only in-frame ones; the method was immunoSEQ multiplex PCR. Among just over 60,000 clones, 70% to 80% were seen once, and the ten largest hold approximately 4%. Chemo-refractory metastatic non-small-cell lung cancer patients were treated with focal radiation plus CTLA-4 blockade with ipilimumab. Germline assignment: CDR1 SNHLY and CDR2 FYNNEI. Trimming at V came to 6 bases and at J to 5 bases, leaving 7 bases not matched to a gene. The CDR3 is 13 residues long. The starting material was peripheral blood, obtained from a patient treated with radiotherapy plus ipilimumab. The chain carries TRBV2 and TRBJ2-7, with 7 positions matching TRBD1. The TCR originated in a human donor with non-small cell lung cancer who had a complete response to radiotherapy plus ipilimumab. The CDR3 nucleotides read TGTGCCAGCAGATCGACAGGGTTCAACGAGCAGTACTTC. Protein product: CASRSTGFNEQYF.